The source of this TCR beta chain is a study of blood T cell repertoires in COVID-19. Study summary: The cDNA or gDNA used as material had been derived from T cells, B-cell-depleted T cells, or PBMCs.

In the authors' methods: Counts of nucleated cells, estimated from reference gene primer amplification, were obtained. Profiled with immunoSEQ multiplex PCR; TCRdb holds only in-frame clones, not every one. V and J calls plus clone size are reproduced from that table; the DNA served to infer D and trimming. The sample records about 41,000 clones, roughly nine tenths being singletons. After removal of 2 bases from V and 4 bases from J, the junction contained 9 bases not matched to a gene. Germline V CDR1 and CDR2: MGHDK, SYGVNS. The CDR3 is 16 residues long. This chain connects TRBV25-1 to TRBJ2-3, with 7 bases matching TRBD2. The TCR sequence derives from a man aged 60-69 years with acute or convalescent COVID-19. Material: peripheral blood. CDR3 bases: TGTGCCAGCAGTGAAGCCGCTACTAGCGCGGCAGATACGCAGTATTTT. Translating it yields CASSEAATSAADTQYF.